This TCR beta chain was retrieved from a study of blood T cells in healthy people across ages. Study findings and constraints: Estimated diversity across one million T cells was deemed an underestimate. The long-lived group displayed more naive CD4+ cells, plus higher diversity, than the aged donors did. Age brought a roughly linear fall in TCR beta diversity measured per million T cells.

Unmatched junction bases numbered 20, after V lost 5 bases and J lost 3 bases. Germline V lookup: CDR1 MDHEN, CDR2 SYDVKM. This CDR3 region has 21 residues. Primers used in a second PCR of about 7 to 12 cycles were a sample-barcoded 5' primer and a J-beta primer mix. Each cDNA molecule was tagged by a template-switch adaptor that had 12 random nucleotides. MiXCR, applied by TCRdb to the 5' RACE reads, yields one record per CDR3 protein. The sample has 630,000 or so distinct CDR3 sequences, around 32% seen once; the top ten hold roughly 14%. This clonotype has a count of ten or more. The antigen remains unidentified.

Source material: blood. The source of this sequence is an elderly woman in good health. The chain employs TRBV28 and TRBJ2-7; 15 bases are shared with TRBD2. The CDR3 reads CASSHYPGLAGGTTRRYEQYF. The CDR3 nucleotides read TGTGCCAGCAGTCACTATCCGGGACTAGCGGGGGGCACCACTCGGCGCTACGAGCAGTACTTC.